Shown below are 29 T cell receptor beta chains from a single sample sequenced in a study of blood T cell repertoires in COVID-19. Only in-frame clones appear in the TCRdb table, and some are missing; sequencing was by immunoSEQ multiplex PCR. Of under 200,000 clones in the sample, around 87% were seen once. The sequencing sample was made of peripheral blood. The receptors shown here come from a woman of 80 years or more with COVID-19, enrolled during active disease.

J is TRBJ1-3 and V is TRBV9; 7 positions agree with TRBD1. CDR3 length: 16 amino acids. Germline V gene lookup returns CDR1 SGDLS and CDR2 YYNGEE. V lost 0 bases to trimming and J lost 1 base; unmatched junction nucleotides: 4. The CDR3 DNA is TGTGCCAGCAGCGTAGATGAGGGGGCTTCTGGAAACACCATATATTTT. This translates into CASSVDEGASGNTIYF. The full variable domain, with the rest looked up from reference TRBV9 and TRBJ1-3, is DSGVTQTPKHLITATGQRVTLRCSPRSGDLSVYWYQQSLDQGLQFLIQYYNGEERAKGNILERFSAQQFPDLHSELNLSSLELGDSALYFCASSVDEGASGNTIYFGEGSWLTVV.

V gene TRBV29-1 combines with J gene TRBJ2-1; 11 nucleotides line up with TRBD2. V lost 5 bases and J lost 4; bases outside the gene matches: 7. The germline V gene encodes CDR1 SQVTM and CDR2 ANQGSEA. The CDR3 spans 15 residues. Here the CDR3 DNA reads TGCAGCGTTAAACTAGCGGGAGCGGGATACAATGAGCAGTTCTTC. Amino acid sequence: CSVKLAGAGYNEQFF.

The rearrangement uses TRBV19 and TRBJ2-7; weak D call: TRBD1 (5 bases). Trimming took 6 bases from V and 5 from J, leaving 23 bases between them. The length of the CDR3 is 16 residues. Germline loops: CDR1 LNHDA, CDR2 SQIVND (reference sequence). CDR3 in amino acids: CASSIGPLDRGNEQYF. For the CDR3, the DNA is TGTGCCAGTAGCATTGGGCCTCTGGATAGGGGAAACGAGCAGTACTTC.

The chain employs TRBV7-9 and TRBJ1-1; D is perhaps TRBD1 (6 bases). Per the germline V gene, CDR1 is SEHNR and CDR2 is FQNEAQ (reference sequence). Trimming stripped 5 bases from V and 5 bases from J, with 15 bases between. The CDR3 totals 14 residues. CDR3 protein: CASSLMQGTTEAFF. As DNA, the CDR3 is TGTGCCAGCAGCCTCATGCAGGGGACGACTGAAGCTTTCTTT.

Remarks on this clone: Other DNA sequences within the sample encode an identical CDR3. J is TRBJ1-3 and V is TRBV4-1; TRBD1 matches 8 bases. This CDR3 region has 16 residues. Germline CDR1 MGHRA, CDR2 YSYEKL. Trimming cost V 6 bases and J 2 bases; bases outside gene matches: 9. For the CDR3, the DNA is TGCGCCAGCAGTCCCGCGGACAGGGAAGCTGGAAACACCATATATTTT. It specifies CASSPADREAGNTIYF.

V and J are TRBV4-3 and TRBJ1-2, with 7 bases identical to TRBD1. CDR1 is LGHNA and CDR2 is YSLEER in the germline V gene. This CDR3 is built from 15 residues. V gave up 0 bases and J gave up 9 bases; unmatched junction bases: 10. CDR3 in amino acids: CASSQDPTGFFSYTF. The DNA for the CDR3 is TGCGCCAGCAGCCAAGATCCGACAGGGTTTTTCAGCTACACCTTC.

The chain combines TRBV6-4 with TRBJ2-3; 11 nucleotides align to TRBD2. CDR1 and CDR2 (germline): MRHNA, SNTAGT. The CDR3 extends over 15 amino acids. Trimming at V came to 3 bases and at J to 2 bases, leaving 1 base not matched to a gene. Here the CDR3 DNA reads TGTGCCAGCAGTGATAGCGGGAGGGCCACAGATACGCAGTATTTT. It translates to CASSDSGRATDTQYF.

The genes are TRBV27 and TRBJ1-1, with 10 positions matching TRBD1. Trimming took 5 bases from V and 2 from J; bases not matched to a gene: 5. Germline CDR1 reads MNHEY; CDR2 reads SMNVEV (reference sequence). This CDR3 comprises 15 residues. This CDR3 is CASSVTTGGNTEAFF. Written as DNA, the CDR3 is TGTGCCAGCAGTGTTACGACAGGGGGCAACACTGAAGCTTTCTTT.

The CDR3 nucleotides are TGTGCCAGCAGCGTCCAGGGGGGCGTGGGTGAAAAACTGTTTTTT. Its translation is CASSVQGGVGEKLFF. V is TRBV9 and J is TRBJ1-4, with 7 bases identical to TRBD1. The CDR3 totals 15 residues. V lost 2 bases, J lost 7 bases, and 8 bases stayed unmatched. Germline values: CDR1 SGDLS, CDR2 YYNGEE.

The chain joins TRBV25-1 to TRBJ1-6; TRBD1 is a possible D gene (5 bases). Looked up from germline, CDR1 is MGHDK and CDR2 is SYGVNS. This CDR3 contains 15 residues. V shed 7 bases and J shed 9 bases, with 19 bases lying between them. CDR3 protein: CASTHGGGLGSPLHF. CDR3 nucleotide sequence: TGTGCCAGCACCCATGGGGGGGGACTAGGTTCACCCCTCCACTTT.

This chain joins TRBV28 and TRBJ2-7, with D possibly matching TRBD1 (5 bases). With 6 bases removed from V and 2 bases from J, the gap between germline ends came to 8 bases. Germline lookup yields CDR1 MDHEN and CDR2 SYDVKM. The CDR3 has 12 residues. For the CDR3, the DNA is TGTGCCAGCAGAAGGGGTCCCTACGAGCAGTACTTC. Its translation is CASRRGPYEQYF.

The chain uses TRBV3-1 (or the pseudogene TRBV3-2) and TRBJ2-3, with 10 bases that match TRBD2. Germline V gene data show CDR1 as LGHDT and CDR2 as YNNKEL (reference sequence). The CDR3 totals 16 residues. V trimming: 1 base; J trimming: 5 bases; junction bases outside the gene matches: 6. CDR3 sequence reads: CASSQGSSGRIDTQYF. In DNA form, the CDR3 reads TGTGCCAGCAGCCAAGGTTCTAGCGGGAGAATAGATACGCAGTATTTT.

The V and J genes are TRBV2 and TRBJ1-2; 7 nucleotides match TRBD1. V was clipped by 4 bases and J by 4 bases; unmatched bases: 15. CDR1 and CDR2 from the germline V gene are SNHLY and FYNNEI. This CDR3 is 17 amino acids long. CDR3 in DNA: TGTGCCAGCAGTGGTGGAACAGGGGTGATCATTTCCTATGGCTACACCTTC. Translating it yields CASSGGTGVIISYGYTF.

The genes are TRBV7-2 and TRBJ2-4, with 7 nucleotides matching TRBD1. Losses at the gene ends were 6 bases for V and 1 base for J; bases not matched to a gene: 6. Per germline, CDR1 SGHTA and CDR2 FQGNSA. The CDR3 has 15 amino acids. In nucleotides, the CDR3 is TGTGCCAGCAGTTATTACAGGGGCGCCAAAAACATTCAGTACTTC. This gives the protein CASSYYRGAKNIQYF.

V is TRBV7-9 and J is TRBJ2-2, with D unresolved. Trimming cost V 4 bases and J 1 base, with 7 bases left between them. The CDR3 is 14 amino acids. Germline CDR1 and CDR2: SEHNR and FQNEAQ (reference sequence). CDR3 amino acids: CASSSSGNTGELFF. Written as DNA, the CDR3 is TGTGCCAGCAGCTCCAGTGGGAACACCGGGGAGCTGTTTTTT.

This clone came up once. V gene TRBV6-2 or TRBV6-3 combines with J gene TRBJ2-7; maybe TRBD1 (6 bases). This CDR3 spans 19 amino acids. Germline V CDR1 and CDR2: MNHEY, SVGEGT. Trimming removed 4 bases from V and 0 bases from J, with 25 bases in between. CDR3 loop: CASSFKLGGVRGSSYEQYF. CDR3 bases: TGTGCCAGCAGTTTTAAACTAGGGGGAGTTCGCGGAAGCTCCTACGAGCAGTACTTC.

The sample holds one count of this clone. This chain joins TRBV5-6 and TRBJ2-2; D remains unclear. The CDR3 contains 17 residues. Germline assignment: CDR1 SGHDT and CDR2 YYEEEE. V lost 2 bases and J 0 bases, leaving 14 bases between the germline ends. CDR3: CASSLFSGFTNTGELFF. The DNA of the CDR3 is TGTGCCAGCAGCTTATTCTCAGGCTTTACGAACACCGGGGAGCTGTTTTTT.

The V gene is TRBV6-5, the J gene TRBJ2-3; D is unclear. This CDR3 has 13 amino acids. Deletions cut 6 bases from V and 2 bases from J, with 9 bases between. Germline assignment: CDR1 MNHEY and CDR2 SVGAGI. CDR3 region: CASRAVLTDTQYF. The CDR3 DNA reads TGTGCCAGCAGGGCAGTCCTCACAGATACGCAGTATTTT.

V gene TRBV28 combines with J gene TRBJ2-7, with D perhaps TRBD1 (6 bases). Looked up from germline, CDR1 is MDHEN and CDR2 is SYDVKM. Trimming took 5 bases from V and 2 from J, leaving 16 bases between them. This CDR3 region has 15 residues. Here the CDR3 reads CASSPVGQGTYEQYF. Written as DNA, the CDR3 is TGTGCCAGCAGTCCAGTGGGGCAGGGGACCTACGAGCAGTACTTC.

In its sample, this clone was seen a few times. The rearrangement joins TRBV28 to TRBJ1-4; maybe TRBD1 (5 bases). The CDR3 is 15 residues long. The germline V gene has CDR1 MDHEN and CDR2 SYDVKM. V was clipped by 5 bases and J by 7 bases, with 17 bases between them. The CDR3 here is CASSLGGRRGEKLFF. CDR3 in DNA: TGTGCCAGCAGTCTAGGAGGCAGGAGGGGTGAAAAACTGTTTTTT.

The chain combines TRBV6-5 with TRBJ2-2; 9 bases agree with TRBD2. The germline V gene encodes CDR1 MNHEY and CDR2 SVGAGI. CDR3 length: 15 amino acids. Trimming cost V 9 bases and J 7 bases; bases outside gene matches: 12. CDR3 bases: TGTGCCAGTGCCTCTTTAGCGGGAGTGGTCGGGGAGCTGTTTTTT. This encodes CASASLAGVVGELFF.

The chain is built from TRBV24-1 and TRBJ1-2, with D tentatively TRBD1 (5 bases). CDR1 KGHDR and CDR2 SFDVKD come from the germline V gene. V lost 5 bases, J lost 2 bases, and 11 bases lay in between. The CDR3 has 14 residues. CDR3 protein: CATSAVGQNYGYTF. CDR3 DNA sequence: TGTGCCACCAGTGCCGTGGGGCAGAACTATGGCTACACCTTC.

The chain employs TRBV4-2 and TRBJ1-1, with D tentatively TRBD1 (6 bases). V was trimmed by 0 bases and J by 11 bases, leaving 16 bases between them. The CDR3 consists of 14 residues. The germline CDR1 and CDR2 sequences are LGHNA and YNFKEQ. The CDR3 region is CASSQERNRAPAFF. The CDR3 DNA follows: TGTGCCAGCAGCCAAGAGCGTAACAGGGCACCGGCTTTCTTT.

V usage is TRBV9 and J usage is TRBJ1-4; TRBD1 matches 7 bases. V shed 4 bases and J 8 bases; nucleotides not matched to a gene: 11. Germline values: CDR1 SGDLS, CDR2 YYNGEE. The CDR3 has 15 amino acids. Written as DNA, the CDR3 is TGTGCCAGCAGCCCTAATCCTCACAGGGGCGAAAAACTGTTTTTT. Amino acid sequence: CASSPNPHRGEKLFF.

In regard to this clone: Other nucleotide sequences in the sample specify the same CDR3. The chain employs TRBV5-1 and TRBJ1-2; possible D gene TRBD1, 5 bases. The V and J ends lost 0 bases and 2 bases respectively, with 8 bases between them. The germline gives CDR1 SGHRS, CDR2 YFSETQ. The CDR3 extends over 14 amino acids. The CDR3 loop reads CASSLDRGNYGYTF. CDR3 DNA sequence: TGCGCCAGCAGCTTGGATCGGGGGAACTATGGCTACACCTTC. Using reference TRBV5-1 and TRBJ1-2 for the parts outside the CDR3, the full variable domain is KAGVTQTPRYLIKTRGQQVTLSCSPISGHRSVSWYQQTPGQGLQFLFEYFSETQRNKGNFPGRFSGRQFSNSRSEMNVSTLELGDSALYLCASSLDRGNYGYTFGSGTRLTVV.

The genes are TRBV15 and TRBJ1-5; tentative D call: TRBD1 (5 bases). Trimming stripped 0 bases from V and 1 base from J, with 7 bases between. This CDR3 is 15 amino acids long. Germline V lookup: CDR1 LNHNV, CDR2 YYDKDF (reference sequence). The CDR3 DNA sequence: TGTGCCACCAGCAGAGAGTCAGGGAGCAATCAGCCCCAGCATTTT. This sequence encodes CATSRESGSNQPQHF.

The CDR3 region has the DNA TGTGCCAGCAGCGAACAGGGGGCGCTCGGAGGCTACACCTTC. Amino acid sequence: CASSEQGALGGYTF. The chain employs TRBV27 and TRBJ1-2; 9 bases line up with TRBD1. Losses at the gene ends were 6 bases for V and 8 bases for J; bases not matched to a gene: 10. The CDR3 is 14 residues long. From germline, CDR1 is MNHEY and CDR2 SMNVEV (reference sequence).

The V gene is TRBV9, the J gene TRBJ2-2, with 9 bases that match TRBD2. Germline lookup yields CDR1 SGDLS and CDR2 YYNGEE. After removal of 7 bases from V and 2 bases from J, the junction contained 3 bases not matched to a gene. CDR3 length equals 14 residues. CDR3 DNA sequence: TGTGCCAGCGGCCTAGCGGGAAACACCGGGGAGCTGTTTTTT. The encoded protein is CASGLAGNTGELFF. The full variable domain, in which reference TRBV9 and TRBJ2-2 provide the parts outside the CDR3, is DSGVTQTPKHLITATGQRVTLRCSPRSGDLSVYWYQQSLDQGLQFLIQYYNGEERAKGNILERFSAQQFPDLHSELNLSSLELGDSALYFCASGLAGNTGELFFGEGSRLTVL.

This chain joins TRBV5-6 and TRBJ2-3, with TRBD1 matching over 8 bases. Trimming cost V 2 bases and J 0 bases; bases outside gene matches: 5. Germline CDR1 SGHDT, CDR2 YYEEEE. CDR3 length equals 16 residues. The CDR3 region has the DNA TGTGCCAGCAGCTTCGGGACAGGCTCTAGCACAGATACGCAGTATTTT. Protein: CASSFGTGSSTDTQYF. Looking up the rest from reference TRBV5-6 and TRBJ2-3 gives the full variable domain: DAGVTQSPTHLIKTRGQQVTLRCSPKSGHDTVSWYQQALGQGPQFIFQYYEEEERQRGNFPDRFSGHQFPNYSSELNVNALLLGDSALYLCASSFGTGSSTDTQYFGPGTRLTVL.